These T cell receptor beta chains were read from a single sample in a study of blood T cell repertoires in COVID-19. Clones were read by immunoSEQ multiplex PCR, and TCRdb kept only the in-frame ones, dropping some. The sample lists 85,000 to 130,000 clones; under 90% were seen once. The sample consisted of peripheral blood. The receptors derive from a woman aged 60-75 years with acute or convalescent COVID-19. Each CDR3 is given with its conserved first and last residue. The order of the fields is D gene, V gene, J gene, CDR3 protein, CDR3 DNA. D genes are given only for firm matches.

d_gene: -
v_gene: TRBV5-4
j_gene: TRBJ1-4
CDR3aa: CASSLFRQGDEKLFF
CDR3nt: TGTGCCAGCAGCTTATTCAGGCAGGGCGATGAAAAACTGTTTTTT

d_gene: -
v_gene: TRBV3-1/TRBV3-2
j_gene: TRBJ1-6
CDR3aa: CASKQDARNSPLHF
CDR3nt: TGTGCCAGCAAACAAGATGCGAGGAATTCACCCCTCCACTTT

d_gene: -
v_gene: TRBV9
j_gene: TRBJ1-2
CDR3aa: CASSVVLAGPYYGYTF
CDR3nt: TGTGCCAGCAGCGTAGTTCTGGCAGGGCCGTACTATGGCTACACCTTC

d_gene: -
v_gene: TRBV5-5
j_gene: TRBJ2-5
CDR3aa: CASSLAPVFETQYF
CDR3nt: TGTGCCAGCAGCTTGGCCCCAGTTTTTGAGACCCAGTACTTC

d_gene: -
v_gene: TRBV9
j_gene: TRBJ1-1
CDR3aa: CASSAQTGLGAEAFF
CDR3nt: TGTGCCAGCAGCGCCCAAACAGGGCTAGGCGCTGAAGCTTTCTTT

d_gene: -
v_gene: TRBV5-5
j_gene: TRBJ1-2
CDR3aa: CASSLAGQSNYGYTF
CDR3nt: TGTGCCAGCAGCCTAGCTGGACAGTCCAACTATGGCTACACCTTC

d_gene: -
v_gene: TRBV6-5
j_gene: TRBJ1-2
CDR3aa: CASSTEGGRSGYTF
CDR3nt: TGTGCCAGCAGTACCGAGGGAGGCAGGTCGGGCTACACCTTC

d_gene: -
v_gene: TRBV24-1
j_gene: TRBJ2-2
CDR3aa: CATSSTGGRELFF
CDR3nt: TGTGCCACCAGTTCAACGGGGGGCCGGGAGCTGTTTTTT

d_gene: TRBD1
v_gene: TRBV5-1
j_gene: TRBJ2-7
CDR3aa: CASSLGQGAELEQYF
CDR3nt: TGCGCCAGCAGCTTGGGGCAGGGGGCAGAGCTCGAGCAGTACTTC

d_gene: -
v_gene: TRBV15
j_gene: TRBJ1-1
CDR3aa: CATSRDAFTAEAFF
CDR3nt: TGTGCCACCAGCAGAGATGCCTTTACGGCTGAAGCTTTCTTT

d_gene: -
v_gene: TRBV12-3/TRBV12-4
j_gene: TRBJ1-2
CDR3aa: CASSPLNYGYTF
CDR3nt: TGTGCCAGCAGTCCCCTGAACTATGGCTACACCTTC

d_gene: -
v_gene: TRBV25-1
j_gene: TRBJ2-5
CDR3aa: CASSGGLEEGETQYF
CDR3nt: TGTGCCAGCAGTGGAGGATTGGAGGAGGGAGAGACCCAGTACTTC

d_gene: TRBD2
v_gene: TRBV9
j_gene: TRBJ2-6
CDR3aa: CASSPPPWLAGDSGANVLTF
CDR3nt: TGTGCCAGCAGCCCCCCCCCGTGGCTAGCGGGGGACTCTGGGGCCAACGTCCTGACTTTC

d_gene: -
v_gene: TRBV19
j_gene: TRBJ1-1
CDR3aa: CASSPAGGVPSTEAFF
CDR3nt: TGTGCCAGTAGTCCGGCCGGCGGGGTCCCGAGCACTGAAGCTTTCTTT

d_gene: TRBD1
v_gene: TRBV28
j_gene: TRBJ2-5
CDR3aa: CASSFTGGGGETQYF
CDR3nt: TGTGCCAGCAGTTTCACAGGGGGCGGAGGAGAGACCCAGTACTTC

d_gene: -
v_gene: TRBV7-9
j_gene: TRBJ2-7
CDR3aa: CASSFDGVRYEQYF
CDR3nt: TGTGCCAGCAGCTTCGACGGGGTACGCTACGAGCAGTACTTC

d_gene: -
v_gene: TRBV18
j_gene: TRBJ1-3
CDR3aa: CASSPGQPDSGNTIYF
CDR3nt: TGTGCCAGCTCACCAGGGCAGCCGGACTCTGGAAACACCATATATTTT

d_gene: -
v_gene: TRBV7-9
j_gene: TRBJ1-3
CDR3aa: CASSLVAGIGNTIYF
CDR3nt: TGTGCCAGCAGCTTAGTGGCCGGGATTGGAAACACCATATATTTT

d_gene: -
v_gene: TRBV30
j_gene: TRBJ2-3
CDR3aa: CAWGPSRSDSTDTQYF
CDR3nt: TGTGCCTGGGGCCCCTCTCGAAGCGATAGCACAGATACGCAGTATTTT